This T cell receptor (beta chain) was sequenced in a study of blood T cell repertoires in COVID-19. Study overall: T cells, B-cell-depleted T cells, or PBMCs supplied cDNA or gDNA.

Here immunoSEQ multiplex PCR was the method, and the copy in TCRdb shows in-frame clones only, minus some. The sample has about 300,000 clones, roughly 89% seen once. Exposed participants came across a COVID-19 case within 2 weeks before study entry. Germline assignment: CDR1 SEHNR and CDR2 FQNEAQ (reference sequence). V lost 4 bases to trimming and J lost 2 bases, with 9 bases between them. CDR3 length: 14 residues. The sample consisted of PBMCs or T cells enriched from blood (not recorded which). The sequence was collected from a woman between 45 and 60 years old who had been exposed to COVID-19. This chain connects TRBV7-9 to TRBJ1-3, with a weak D call TRBD1 (6 bases). The DNA of the CDR3 is TGTGCCAGCAGCTCAGGACAGCCTGGAAACACCATATATTTT. This sequence encodes CASSSGQPGNTIYF.